Reported below is one TCR beta chain. This entry comes from a study of PD-L1 blockade in urothelial cancer. Overall study: Atezolizumab, begun by patients in about 2014, was given at 1,200 mg intravenously every 3 weeks. Samples of blood were analyzed 3 weeks (second dose) and 6 weeks after treatment start. Male sex and bladder-origin urothelial cancer characterized twenty-five of the 29 patients.

This CDR3 region has 13 residues. Germline V gives CDR1 ENHRY, CDR2 SYGVKD. V lost 6 bases, J lost 7 bases, and 10 bases lay in between. Sequencing was performed with immunoSEQ multiplex PCR; in TCRdb, only in-frame clones are kept and a portion is missing. The table shows 66,000 or so clones, with 85% to 90% occurring only once. Time point in this sample: peripheral blood 6 weeks after treatment start. The TCR originated in a man aged 55 to 70 with urothelial cancer. The chain is built from TRBV10-3 and TRBJ1-6; D not resolved. The sample in question was PBMCs, obtained around atezolizumab (anti-PD-L1) treatment. The CDR3 DNA sequence: TGTGCCATCAGCTCCACAGAGAATTCACCCCTCCACTTT. It translates to CAISSTENSPLHF.